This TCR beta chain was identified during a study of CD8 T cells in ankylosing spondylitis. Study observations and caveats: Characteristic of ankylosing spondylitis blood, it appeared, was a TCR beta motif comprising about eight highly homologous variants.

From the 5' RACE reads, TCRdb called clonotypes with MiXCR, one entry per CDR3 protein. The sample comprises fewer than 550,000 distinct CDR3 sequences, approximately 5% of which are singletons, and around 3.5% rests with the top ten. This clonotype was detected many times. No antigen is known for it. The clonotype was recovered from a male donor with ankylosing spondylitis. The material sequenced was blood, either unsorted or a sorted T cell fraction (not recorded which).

CDR3 loop: CASSQEGAGGYTF. CDR3 coding DNA: TGCGCCAGCAGCCAAGAGGGGGCCGGGGGCTACACCTTC. V gene TRBV4-3 combines with J gene TRBJ1-2, with D perhaps TRBD1 (6 bases). Germline CDR1 is LGHNA and CDR2 is YSLEER. V lost 0 bases and J 8 bases, leaving 10 bases between the germline ends. This CDR3 has 13 residues.